One sample yielded the 20 T cell receptor beta chains listed below, sequenced in a study of T cells in Graves' hyperthyroidism and ophthalmopathy. It was RNA transcripts that yielded the amplified TCR beta CDR3 regions. First-round RT-PCR targeting the TCR CDR3 was performed with the HTBI primer set. TCRdb itself ran the multiplex PCR reads through MiXCR, one entry per CDR3 protein. Of about 590,000 distinct CDR3 sequences in the sample, about 15% were seen once. Sequenced material: blood. These receptors came from a woman aged 25 to 39 with Graves' hyperthyroidism.

This clonotype occurred many times. This chain connects TRBV20-1 to TRBJ2-3; possible D gene TRBD1, 6 bases. Germline assignment: CDR1 DFQATT and CDR2 SNEGSKA (reference sequence). The CDR3 extends over 13 amino acids. V lost 5 bases and J lost 2, with 11 bases in between. The CDR3 region is CSADTGLTDTQYF. The CDR3 DNA reads as TGCAGTGCTGACACAGGGCTCACAGATACGCAGTATTTT.

This clonotype was detected many times. The chain couples TRBV7-2 to TRBJ2-7; D is perhaps TRBD2 (6 bases). This CDR3 has 15 amino acids. Trimming stripped 3 bases from V and 0 bases from J, with 12 bases between. The germline V gene has CDR1 SGHTA and CDR2 FQGNSA. The CDR3 DNA reads as TGTGCCAGCAGCTTGGGAGGCGGAATCTCCTACGAGCAGTACTTC. Amino acid sequence: CASSLGGGISYEQYF.

The sample holds many counts of this clonotype. One end of the junction is discordant with germline, which a read error may explain. The chain recombines TRBV7-8 with TRBJ2-1; D gene uncertain. Germline V CDR1 and CDR2: SGHVS, FQNEAQ. The CDR3 is 16 amino acids. CDR3 sequence (DNA): TGTGCCAGCAGCCCCACTGGGGAAGGGCCCTACAATGGGCAGTTCTTC. This sequence encodes CASSPTGEGPYNGQFF. The full variable domain, in which reference TRBV7-8 and TRBJ2-1 provide the parts outside the CDR3, is GAGVSQSPRYKVAKRGQDVALRCDPISGHVSLFWYQQALGQGPEFLTYFQNEAQLDKSGLPSDRFFAERPEGSVSTLKIQRTQQEDSAVYLCASSPTGEGPYNGQFFGPGTRLTVL.

This clonotype occurred many times. The chain couples TRBV2 to TRBJ1-6, with D unresolved. Germline-derived CDR1 and CDR2 are SNHLY and FYNNEI. Trimming removed 6 bases from V and 7 bases from J, with 10 bases in between. This CDR3 has 13 amino acids. CDR3 bases: TGTGCCAGCAGACGGGCCTTCAATTCACCCCTCCACTTT. Translating it yields CASRRAFNSPLHF.

This clonotype was recorded many times. The chain is built from TRBV5-1 and TRBJ2-3, with 7 bases aligning to TRBD1. The CDR3 sequence is 14 residues long. Trimming took 6 bases from V and 2 from J; bases not matched to a gene: 6. Germline loops: CDR1 SGHRS, CDR2 YFSETQ. The chain's CDR3 is CASTVDRVTDTQYF. The CDR3 nucleotides are TGCGCCAGCACCGTTGACAGGGTCACAGATACGCAGTATTTT.

The table lists this clonotype with many counts. The chain joins TRBV6-1 to TRBJ2-1, with 10 bases aligning to TRBD1. The germline V gene encodes CDR1 MNHNS and CDR2 SASEGT. V was pared by 8 bases and J by 8 bases, with 6 bases of the junction left unmatched. CDR3 size: 13 residues. Here the CDR3 DNA reads TGTGCCAGCGACAGGGGGCATTACGATGAGCAGTTCTTC. This translates into CASDRGHYDEQFF.

Ten or more counts support this clonotype. The genes are TRBV12-3 or TRBV12-4 and TRBJ1-5; no reliable D call. The ends were cut back, 5 bases at V and 3 bases at J, with 11 bases in the middle. The length of the CDR3 is 14 residues. The CDR3 here is CASSAPGFNQPQHF. Written as DNA, the CDR3 is TGTGCCAGCAGTGCTCCAGGCTTCAATCAGCCCCAGCATTTT.

The CDR3 region is CASSFGTGGPNTGELFF. In DNA, the CDR3 is TGCGCCAGCAGCTTCGGGACAGGGGGACCGAACACCGGGGAGCTGTTTTTT. The chain joins TRBV5-1 to TRBJ2-2, with 11 bases fitting TRBD1. V gave up 2 bases and J gave up 0 bases; unmatched junction bases: 3. The CDR3 length is 17 residues. Per germline, CDR1 SGHRS and CDR2 YFSETQ.

In its sample, this clonotype was seen many times. The chain couples TRBV27 to TRBJ1-1; TRBD1 is a possible D gene (6 bases). Germline V CDR1 and CDR2: MNHEY, SMNVEV (reference sequence). V dropped 3 bases and J dropped 5 bases, with 16 bases sitting between them. This CDR3 comprises 15 residues. The CDR3 DNA reads TGTGCCAGCAGTTTGTCTCCGACAGGAGGTACTGAAGCTTTCTTT. Translating it yields CASSLSPTGGTEAFF.

This clonotype was observed many times. The CDR3 loop is CASSLNFPGTSQSTDTQYF. In DNA, the CDR3 is TGTGCCAGCAGCTTAAACTTTCCGGGAACATCACAAAGCACAGATACGCAGTATTTT. The chain has TRBV7-9 and TRBJ2-3; D may be TRBD2 (5 bases). This CDR3 has 19 amino acids. V was clipped by 2 bases and J by 0 bases, with 21 bases between them. Germline assignment: CDR1 SEHNR and CDR2 FQNEAQ (reference sequence).

This clonotype occurred many times. The rearrangement uses TRBV12-3 or TRBV12-4 and TRBJ1-1; 7 nucleotides line up with TRBD1. This CDR3 has 14 residues. V was pared by 6 bases and J by 3 bases, with 7 bases of the junction left unmatched. For the CDR3, the DNA is TGTGCCAGCAGAGACAGGGTAAGACACACTGAAGCTTTCTTT. Protein: CASRDRVRHTEAFF.

This clonotype was counted at least ten times. V and J are TRBV27 and TRBJ1-2; weak D call: TRBD1 (5 bases). Trimming stripped 6 bases from V and 3 bases from J, with 11 bases between. Germline assignment: CDR1 MNHEY and CDR2 SMNVEV (reference sequence). CDR3 size: 13 residues. The CDR3 nucleotides are TGTGCCAGCAGGTTAACAGGAGACTATGGCTACACCTTC. Translation: CASRLTGDYGYTF.

This clonotype was counted at least ten times. The chain carries TRBV18 and TRBJ1-1; no clear D. The CDR3 runs to 15 residues. CDR1 is KGHSH and CDR2 is LQKENI in the germline V gene. V lost 2 bases, J lost 4 bases, and 14 bases lay in between. CDR3 DNA: TGTGCCAGCTCACCAAGGACCGGCGTTGGCACTGAAGCTTTCTTT. It specifies CASSPRTGVGTEAFF. The full variable domain, with the rest looked up from reference TRBV18 and TRBJ1-1, is NAGVMQNPRHLVRRRGQEARLRCSPMKGHSHVYWYRQLPEEGLKFMVYLQKENIIDESGMPKERFSAEFPKEGPSILRIQQVVRGDSAAYFCASSPRTGVGTEAFFGQGTRLTVV.

This clonotype was seen ten or more times. V gene TRBV4-2 combines with J gene TRBJ2-5; maybe TRBD1 (6 bases). The V gene lost 0 bases and the J gene lost 7 bases, with 18 bases spanning the gap. Germline V gene sequence: CDR1 LGHNA, CDR2 YNFKEQ. The CDR3 loop spans 16 amino acids. CDR3 residues: CASSQEGFAQGGTQYF. The CDR3 DNA follows: TGTGCCAGCAGCCAAGAAGGCTTTGCTCAAGGGGGGACCCAGTACTTC.

This clonotype was observed at least ten times. V and J are TRBV13 and TRBJ2-2; D gene ambiguous. Germline V CDR1 and CDR2: PRHDT, FYEKMQ (reference sequence). This CDR3 has 15 residues. The V end was cut by 3 bases, the J end by 1 base, with 9 bases between. CDR3 sequence (DNA): TGTGCCAGCAGCTTTGGGGTTTGGAACACCGGGGAGCTGTTTTTT. It is translated as CASSFGVWNTGELFF.

This clonotype was seen at least ten times. This rearrangement joins TRBV30 to TRBJ1-5, with D maybe TRBD1 (5 bases). V was trimmed by 3 bases and J by 3 bases, leaving 15 bases between them. CDR3 length: 15 residues. The V gene's germline CDR1 is GTSNPN and CDR2 SVGIG (reference sequence). This chain's CDR3 is CAWSAVGLHNQPQHF. In DNA, the CDR3 is TGTGCCTGGAGCGCGGTGGGGCTGCACAATCAGCCCCAGCATTTT.

Ten or more counts support this clonotype. The chain joins TRBV4-1 to TRBJ2-7, with 7 bases identical to TRBD2. This CDR3 has 13 residues. Germline V gives CDR1 MGHRA, CDR2 YSYEKL. Losses at the gene ends were 8 bases for V and 3 bases for J; bases not matched to a gene: 7. The CDR3 region is CASASGTIYEQYF. Here the CDR3 DNA reads TGCGCCAGCGCAAGCGGGACTATCTACGAGCAGTACTTC.

The table lists this clonotype with many counts. The genes are TRBV2 and TRBJ2-1; 13 nucleotides match TRBD2. V shed 5 bases, J shed 5 bases, and the junction held 9 bases outside the gene matches. The CDR3 covers 17 residues. CDR1 and CDR2 from the germline V gene are SNHLY and FYNNEI. Here the CDR3 reads CASSPWTSGSFDNEQFF. The CDR3 DNA sequence: TGTGCCAGCAGTCCTTGGACTAGCGGGAGTTTCGACAATGAGCAGTTCTTC.

With regard to this clonotype: This may be a read error, as it is one base from a much larger clone. The genes are TRBV27 and TRBJ2-7; D is ambiguous. V lost 6 bases to trimming and J lost 3 bases, with 24 bases between them. CDR3 length equals 17 residues. CDR1 MNHEY and CDR2 SMNVEV come from the germline V gene (reference sequence). CDR3 DNA: TGTGCCAGCAGCGTTTACACAGACCAGGCAGATAGCTACGAGCAGTACTTC. It specifies CASSVYTDQADSYEQYF.

This sequence joins TRBV4-1 and TRBJ1-1; TRBD1 is a possible D gene (6 bases). Germline CDR1 MGHRA, CDR2 YSYEKL. V was pared by 2 bases and J by 1 base, with 23 bases between. The length of the CDR3 is 19 residues. The CDR3 DNA reads TGCGCCAGCAGCCAATCCTATACAGGGACCTTCGCTACGAACACTGAAGCTTTCTTT. Translating gives CASSQSYTGTFATNTEAFF.